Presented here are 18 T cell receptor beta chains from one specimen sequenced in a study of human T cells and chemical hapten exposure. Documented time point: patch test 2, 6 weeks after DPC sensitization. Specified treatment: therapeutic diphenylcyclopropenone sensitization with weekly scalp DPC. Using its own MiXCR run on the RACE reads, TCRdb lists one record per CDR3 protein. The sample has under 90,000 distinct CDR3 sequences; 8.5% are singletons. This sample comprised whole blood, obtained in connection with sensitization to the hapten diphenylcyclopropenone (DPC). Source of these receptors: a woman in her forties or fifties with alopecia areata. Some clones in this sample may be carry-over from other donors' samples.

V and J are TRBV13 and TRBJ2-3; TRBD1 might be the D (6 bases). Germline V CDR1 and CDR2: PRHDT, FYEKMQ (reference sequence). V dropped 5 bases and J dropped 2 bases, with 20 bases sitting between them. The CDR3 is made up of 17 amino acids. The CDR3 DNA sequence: TGTGCCAGCAGCGCAACCGGGGTGGGACACACCACAGATACGCAGTATTTT. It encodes CASSATGVGHTTDTQYF.

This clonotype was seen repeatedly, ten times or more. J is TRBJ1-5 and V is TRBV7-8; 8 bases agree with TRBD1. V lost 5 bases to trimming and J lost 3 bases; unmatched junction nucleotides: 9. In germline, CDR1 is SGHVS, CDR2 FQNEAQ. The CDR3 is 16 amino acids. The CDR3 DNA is TGTGCCAGCAGCCCTACAGGGGGAGTTCCCAATCAGCCCCAGCATTTT. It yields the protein CASSPTGGVPNQPQHF.

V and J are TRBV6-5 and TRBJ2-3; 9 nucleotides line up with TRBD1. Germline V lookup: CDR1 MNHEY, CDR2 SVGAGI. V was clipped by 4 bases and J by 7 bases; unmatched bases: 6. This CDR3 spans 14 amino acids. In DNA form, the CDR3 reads TGTGCCAGCAGTTTGGGACAGGGAAGAAATACGCAGTATTTT. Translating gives CASSLGQGRNTQYF.

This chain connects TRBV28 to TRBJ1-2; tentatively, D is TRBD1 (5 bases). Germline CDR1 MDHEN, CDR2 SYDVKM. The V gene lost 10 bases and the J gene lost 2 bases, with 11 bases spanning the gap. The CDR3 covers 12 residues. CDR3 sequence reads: CAINEGNYGYTF. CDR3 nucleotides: TGTGCCATCAACGAGGGGAACTATGGCTACACCTTC.

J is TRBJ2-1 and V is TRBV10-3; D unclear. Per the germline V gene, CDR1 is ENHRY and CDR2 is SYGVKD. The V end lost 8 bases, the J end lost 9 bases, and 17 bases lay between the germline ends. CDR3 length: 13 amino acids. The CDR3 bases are TGTGCCATCGGGCCGAGTCAACCGGGTGAGCAGTTCTTC. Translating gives CAIGPSQPGEQFF.

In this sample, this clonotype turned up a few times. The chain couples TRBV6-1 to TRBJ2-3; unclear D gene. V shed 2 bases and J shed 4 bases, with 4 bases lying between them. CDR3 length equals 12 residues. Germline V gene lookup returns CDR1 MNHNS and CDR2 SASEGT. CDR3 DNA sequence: TGTGCCAGCAGTGAACGGTCAGATACGCAGTATTTT. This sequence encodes CASSERSDTQYF.

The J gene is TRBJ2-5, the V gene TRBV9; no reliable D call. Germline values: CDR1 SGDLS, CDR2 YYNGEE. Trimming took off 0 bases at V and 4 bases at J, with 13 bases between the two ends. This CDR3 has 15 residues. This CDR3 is CASSVAPTPRETQYF. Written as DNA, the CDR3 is TGTGCCAGCAGCGTAGCTCCCACCCCCCGAGAGACCCAGTACTTC.

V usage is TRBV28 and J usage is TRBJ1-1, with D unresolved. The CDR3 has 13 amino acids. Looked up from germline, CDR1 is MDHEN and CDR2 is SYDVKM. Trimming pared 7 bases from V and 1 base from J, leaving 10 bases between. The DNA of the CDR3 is TGTGCCAGCAACCTAACACCGAACACTGAAGCTTTCTTT. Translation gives CASNLTPNTEAFF.

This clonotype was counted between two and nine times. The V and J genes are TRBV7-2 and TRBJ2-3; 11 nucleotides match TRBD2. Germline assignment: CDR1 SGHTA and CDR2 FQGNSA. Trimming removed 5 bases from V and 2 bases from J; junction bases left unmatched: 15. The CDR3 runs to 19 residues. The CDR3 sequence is CASSLFMTSGIRATDTQYF. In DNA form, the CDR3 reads TGTGCCAGCAGCCTTTTTATGACTAGCGGGATCCGTGCCACAGATACGCAGTATTTT.

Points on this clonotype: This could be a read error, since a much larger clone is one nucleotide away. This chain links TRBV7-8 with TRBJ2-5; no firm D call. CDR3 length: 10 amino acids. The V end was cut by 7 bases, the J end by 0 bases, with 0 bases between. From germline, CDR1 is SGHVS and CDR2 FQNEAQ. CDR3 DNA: TGTGCCAGCAACCAAGAGACCCAGTACTTC. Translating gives CASNQETQYF. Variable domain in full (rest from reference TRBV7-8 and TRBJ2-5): GAGVSQSPRYKVAKRGQDVALRCDPISGHVSLFWYQQALGQGPEFLTYFQNEAQLDKSGLPSDRFFAERPEGSVSTLKIQRTQQEDSAVYLCASNQETQYFGPGTRLLVL.

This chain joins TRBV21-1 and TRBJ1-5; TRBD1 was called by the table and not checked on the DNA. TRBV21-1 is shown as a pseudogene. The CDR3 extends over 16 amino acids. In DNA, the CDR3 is TGTGCCAGCAGCAGAAGGGCAGGGGCGAGGAATCAGCCCCAGCATTTT. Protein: CASSRRAGARNQPQHF.

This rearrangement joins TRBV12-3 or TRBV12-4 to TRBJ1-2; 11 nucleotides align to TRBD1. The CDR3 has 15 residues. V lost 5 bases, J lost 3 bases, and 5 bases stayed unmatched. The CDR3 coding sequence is TGTGCCAGCAGTAGGACAGGGGGCTCGGACTATGGCTACACCTTC. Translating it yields CASSRTGGSDYGYTF.

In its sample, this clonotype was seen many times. For the CDR3, the DNA is TGTGCCAGCAGACCGTCCCTAGGGGGGGGGTCCACTGAAGCTTTCTTT. Protein: CASRPSLGGGSTEAFF. The genes are TRBV12-3 or TRBV12-4 and TRBJ1-1; D may be TRBD1 (6 bases). The CDR3 loop spans 16 amino acids. Trimming removed 6 bases at V and 4 bases at J, with 21 bases between.

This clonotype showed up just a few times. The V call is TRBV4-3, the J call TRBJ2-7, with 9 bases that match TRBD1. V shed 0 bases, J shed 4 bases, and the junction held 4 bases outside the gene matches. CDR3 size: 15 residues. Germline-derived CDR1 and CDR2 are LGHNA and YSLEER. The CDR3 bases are TGCGCCAGCAGCCAAGAAAGGGACAGGGAGTACGAGCAGTACTTC. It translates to CASSQERDREYEQYF.

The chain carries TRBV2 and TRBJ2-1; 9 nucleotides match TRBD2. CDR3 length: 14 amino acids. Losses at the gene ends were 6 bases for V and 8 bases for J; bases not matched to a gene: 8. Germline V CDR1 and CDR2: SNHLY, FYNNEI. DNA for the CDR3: TGTGCCAGCAGAGGCGGGAGGGGAGCGGATGAGCAGTTCTTC. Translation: CASRGGRGADEQFF.

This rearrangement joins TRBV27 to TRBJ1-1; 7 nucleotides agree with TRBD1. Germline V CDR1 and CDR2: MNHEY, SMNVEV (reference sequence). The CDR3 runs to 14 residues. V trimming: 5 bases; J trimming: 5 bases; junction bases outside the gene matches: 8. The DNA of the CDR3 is TGTGCCAGCAGTCCCGACAGGGATGCGACTGAAGCTTTCTTT. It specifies CASSPDRDATEAFF.

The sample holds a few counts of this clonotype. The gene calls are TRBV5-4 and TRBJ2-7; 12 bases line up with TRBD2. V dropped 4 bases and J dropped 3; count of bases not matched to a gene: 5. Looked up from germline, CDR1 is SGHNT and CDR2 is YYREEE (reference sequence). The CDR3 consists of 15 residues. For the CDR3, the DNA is TGTGCCAGCAGCCAGACTAGCGGGAGTGTCTACGAGCAGTACTTC. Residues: CASSQTSGSVYEQYF.

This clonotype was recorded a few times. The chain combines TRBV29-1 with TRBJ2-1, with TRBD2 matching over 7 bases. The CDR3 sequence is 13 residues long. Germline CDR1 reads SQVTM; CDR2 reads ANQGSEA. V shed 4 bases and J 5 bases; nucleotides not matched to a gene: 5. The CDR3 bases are TGCAGCGTTGCTTTCCGGGGGGACAATGAGCAGTTCTTC. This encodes CSVAFRGDNEQFF.